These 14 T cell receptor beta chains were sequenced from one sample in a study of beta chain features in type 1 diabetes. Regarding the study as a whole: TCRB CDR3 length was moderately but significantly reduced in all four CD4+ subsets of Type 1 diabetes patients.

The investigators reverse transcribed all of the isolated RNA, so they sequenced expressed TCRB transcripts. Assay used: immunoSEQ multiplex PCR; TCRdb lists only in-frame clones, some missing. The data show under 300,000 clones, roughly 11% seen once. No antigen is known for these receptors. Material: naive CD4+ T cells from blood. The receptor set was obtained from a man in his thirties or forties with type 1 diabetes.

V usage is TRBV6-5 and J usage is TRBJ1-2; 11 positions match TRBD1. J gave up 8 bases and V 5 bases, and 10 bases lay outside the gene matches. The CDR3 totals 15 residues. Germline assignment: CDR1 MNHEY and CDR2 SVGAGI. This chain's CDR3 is CASSLGQGALRGYTF. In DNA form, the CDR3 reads TGTGCCAGCAGTCTCGGACAGGGGGCTCTTCGGGGCTACACCTTC.

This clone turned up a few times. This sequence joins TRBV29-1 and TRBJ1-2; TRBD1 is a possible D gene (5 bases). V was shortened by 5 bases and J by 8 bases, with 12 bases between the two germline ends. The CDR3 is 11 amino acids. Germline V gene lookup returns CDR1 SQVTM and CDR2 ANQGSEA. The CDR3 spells CSVTDSDGYTF. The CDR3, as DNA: TGCAGCGTTACAGACAGCGACGGCTACACCTTC.

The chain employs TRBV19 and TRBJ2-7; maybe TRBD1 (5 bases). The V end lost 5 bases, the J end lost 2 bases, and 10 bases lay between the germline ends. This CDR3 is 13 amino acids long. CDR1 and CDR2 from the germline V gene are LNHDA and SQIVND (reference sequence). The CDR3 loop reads CASSGAVAYEQYF. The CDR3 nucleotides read TGTGCCAGTAGTGGGGCCGTGGCCTACGAGCAGTACTTC.

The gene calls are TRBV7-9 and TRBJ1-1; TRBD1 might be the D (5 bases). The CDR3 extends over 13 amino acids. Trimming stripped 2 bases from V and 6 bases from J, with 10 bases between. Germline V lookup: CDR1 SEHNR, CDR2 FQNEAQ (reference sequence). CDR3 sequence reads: CASSLITGAEAFF. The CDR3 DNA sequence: TGTGCCAGCAGCTTAATAACAGGAGCTGAAGCTTTCTTT.

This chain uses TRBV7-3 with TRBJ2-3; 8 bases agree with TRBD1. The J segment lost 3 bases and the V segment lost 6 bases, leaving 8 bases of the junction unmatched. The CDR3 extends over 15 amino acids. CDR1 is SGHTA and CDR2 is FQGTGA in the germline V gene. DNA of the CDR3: TGTGCCAGCAGTCAACAGGGGGGTGGGACAGATACGCAGTATTTT. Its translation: CASSQQGGGTDTQYF.

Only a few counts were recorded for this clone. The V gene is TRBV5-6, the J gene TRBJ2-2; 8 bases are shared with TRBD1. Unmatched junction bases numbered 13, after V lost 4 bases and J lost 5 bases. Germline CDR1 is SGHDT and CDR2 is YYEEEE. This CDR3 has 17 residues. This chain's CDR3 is CASSTWDRNFQTGELFF. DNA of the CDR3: TGTGCCAGCAGCACCTGGGACAGGAATTTTCAGACCGGGGAGCTGTTTTTT.

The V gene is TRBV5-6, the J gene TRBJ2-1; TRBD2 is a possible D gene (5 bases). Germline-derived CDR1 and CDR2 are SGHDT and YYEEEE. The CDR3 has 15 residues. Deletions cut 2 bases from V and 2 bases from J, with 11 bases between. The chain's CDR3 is CASSLGLATYNEQFF. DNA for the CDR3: TGTGCCAGCAGCTTAGGACTCGCTACCTACAATGAGCAGTTCTTC.

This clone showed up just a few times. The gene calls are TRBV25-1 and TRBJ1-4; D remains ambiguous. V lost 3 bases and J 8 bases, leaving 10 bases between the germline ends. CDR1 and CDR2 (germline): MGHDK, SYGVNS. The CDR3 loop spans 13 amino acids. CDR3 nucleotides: TGTGCCAGCAGTGACCCTTCTCAGGAAAAACTGTTTTTT. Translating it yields CASSDPSQEKLFF.

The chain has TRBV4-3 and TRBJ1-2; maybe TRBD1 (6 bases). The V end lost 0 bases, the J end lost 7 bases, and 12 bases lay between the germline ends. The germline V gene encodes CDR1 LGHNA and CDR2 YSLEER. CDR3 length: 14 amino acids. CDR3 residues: CASSQDRTRGGYTF. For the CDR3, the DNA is TGCGCCAGCAGCCAAGATAGAACCAGGGGTGGCTACACCTTC.

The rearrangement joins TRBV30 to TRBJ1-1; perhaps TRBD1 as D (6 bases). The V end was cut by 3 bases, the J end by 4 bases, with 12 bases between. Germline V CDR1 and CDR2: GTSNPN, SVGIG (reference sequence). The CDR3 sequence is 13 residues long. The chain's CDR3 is CAWSRQDSTEAFF. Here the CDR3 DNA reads TGTGCCTGGAGCCGACAGGACTCCACTGAAGCTTTCTTT.

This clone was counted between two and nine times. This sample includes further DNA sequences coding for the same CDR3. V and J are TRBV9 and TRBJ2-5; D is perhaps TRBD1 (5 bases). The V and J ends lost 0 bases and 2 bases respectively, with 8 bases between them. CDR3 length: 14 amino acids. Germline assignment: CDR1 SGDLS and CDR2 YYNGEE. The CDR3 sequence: CASSVGGQQETQYF. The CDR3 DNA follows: TGTGCCAGCAGCGTAGGAGGACAACAAGAGACCCAGTACTTC.

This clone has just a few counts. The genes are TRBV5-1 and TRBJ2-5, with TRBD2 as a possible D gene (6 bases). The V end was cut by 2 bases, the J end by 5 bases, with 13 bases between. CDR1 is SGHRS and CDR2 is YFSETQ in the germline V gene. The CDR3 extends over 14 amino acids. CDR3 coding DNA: TGCGCCAGCAGCTTACAACCGGGGAGGGAGACCCAGTACTTC. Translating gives CASSLQPGRETQYF.

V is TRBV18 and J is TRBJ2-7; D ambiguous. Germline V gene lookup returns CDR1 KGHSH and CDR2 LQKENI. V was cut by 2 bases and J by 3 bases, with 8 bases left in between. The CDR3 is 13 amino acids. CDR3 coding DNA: TGTGCCAGCTCACCAGGAGCTATCTACGAGCAGTACTTC. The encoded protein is CASSPGAIYEQYF.

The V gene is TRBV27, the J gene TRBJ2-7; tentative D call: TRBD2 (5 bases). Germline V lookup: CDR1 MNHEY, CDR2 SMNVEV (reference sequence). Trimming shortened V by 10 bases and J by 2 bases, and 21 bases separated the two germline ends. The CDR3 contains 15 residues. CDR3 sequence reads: CATKSRATGTYEQYF. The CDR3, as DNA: TGTGCCACAAAGTCGAGGGCCACGGGAACCTACGAGCAGTACTTC.